This record concerns one T cell receptor (beta chain) sequence. Its cognate antigen is unknown. Germline assignment: CDR1 SGHAT and CDR2 FQNNGV. The CDR3 length is 14 residues. V lost 4 bases and J 7 bases, leaving 14 bases between the germline ends. The data belong to a study of T-cell reconstitution after alpha-beta-depleted transplantation in children. Study-wide findings and caveats: Some patients' high day-60 TCRbeta diversity was attributed to recipient cells surviving conditioning. T-cell numbers and diversity one year post-transplant derived largely from freshly generated T cells. Where alpha-beta T cells came from about two months after transplant was reportedly several hundred expanded graft clones.

The TCRbeta library incorporated unique molecular identifiers. TCRdb re-derived calls from the PCR reads in MiXCR, one entry per CDR3 protein. Seen here are about 580,000 distinct CDR3 sequences, roughly 27% observed once, and the top ten hold just over 35%. The chain has TRBV11-2 and TRBJ2-1; D not certain. The sample in question was PBMCs, obtained before TCRalphabeta/CD19-depleted stem cell transplant. The source is a boy under two years old with Wiskott-Aldrich syndrome, due to receive a stem cell transplant. CDR3 DNA sequence: TGTGCCAGCAGCTCCCGCTGGGGTGGGAATGAGCAGTTCTTC. This translates into CASSSRWGGNEQFF.